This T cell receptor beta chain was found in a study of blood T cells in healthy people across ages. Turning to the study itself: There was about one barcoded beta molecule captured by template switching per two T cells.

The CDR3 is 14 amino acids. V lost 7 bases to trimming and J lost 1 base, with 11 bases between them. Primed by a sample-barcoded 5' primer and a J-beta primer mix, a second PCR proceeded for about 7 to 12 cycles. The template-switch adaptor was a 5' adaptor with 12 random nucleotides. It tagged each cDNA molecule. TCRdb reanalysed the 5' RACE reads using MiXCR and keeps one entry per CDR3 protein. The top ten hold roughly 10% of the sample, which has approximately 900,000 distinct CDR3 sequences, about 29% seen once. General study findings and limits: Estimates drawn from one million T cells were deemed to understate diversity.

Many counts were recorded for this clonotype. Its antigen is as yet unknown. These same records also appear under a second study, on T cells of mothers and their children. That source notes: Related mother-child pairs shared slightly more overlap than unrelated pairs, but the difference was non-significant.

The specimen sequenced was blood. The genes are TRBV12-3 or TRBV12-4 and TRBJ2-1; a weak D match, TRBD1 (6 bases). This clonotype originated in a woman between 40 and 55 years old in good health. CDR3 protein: CASTLQGSYNEQFF. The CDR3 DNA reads TGTGCCAGCACCCTACAGGGTTCCTACAATGAGCAGTTCTTC.